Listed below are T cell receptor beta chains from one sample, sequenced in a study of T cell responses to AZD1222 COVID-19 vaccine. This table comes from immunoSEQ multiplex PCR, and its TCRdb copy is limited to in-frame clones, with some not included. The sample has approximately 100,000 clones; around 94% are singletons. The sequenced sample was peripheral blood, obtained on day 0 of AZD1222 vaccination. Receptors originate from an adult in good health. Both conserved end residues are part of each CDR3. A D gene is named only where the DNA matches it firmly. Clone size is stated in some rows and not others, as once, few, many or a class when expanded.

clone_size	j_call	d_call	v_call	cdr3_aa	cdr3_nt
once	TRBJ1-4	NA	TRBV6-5	CASRPTVRNEKLFF	TGTGCCAGCAGACCGACAGTCCGTAATGAAAAACTGTTTTTT
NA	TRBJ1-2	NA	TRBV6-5	CASSYSVRFTYGYTF	TGTGCCAGCAGTTACTCAGTTCGCTTCACCTATGGCTACACCTTC
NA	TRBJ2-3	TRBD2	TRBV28	CASSFGWAGEADTQYF	TGTGCCAGCAGCTTTGGGTGGGCGGGAGAAGCAGATACGCAGTATTTT
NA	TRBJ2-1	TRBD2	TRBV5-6	CASSSWTSGVSYNEQFF	TGTGCCAGCAGCTCCTGGACTAGCGGGGTCTCCTACAATGAGCAGTTCTTC
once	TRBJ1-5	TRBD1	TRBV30	CAWSVGGGKPQHF	TGTGCCTGGAGTGTAGGGGGCGGTAAGCCCCAGCATTTT
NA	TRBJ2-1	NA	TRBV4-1	CASSHQTARARSDEQFF	TGCGCCAGCAGCCACCAGACGGCCAGAGCCAGGAGCGATGAGCAGTTCTTC
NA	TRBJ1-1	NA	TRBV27	CASSFPGAEAFF	TGTGCCAGCAGTTTCCCCGGCGCGGAAGCTTTCTTT
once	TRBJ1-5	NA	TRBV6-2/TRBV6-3	CASSWVLRGGQSNQPQHF	TGTGCCAGCAGTTGGGTTTTGAGGGGCGGACAGAGCAATCAGCCCCAGCATTTT
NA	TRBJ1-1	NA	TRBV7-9	CASSSTLRGRMNTEAFF	TGTGCCAGCAGCTCCACCCTTCGGGGTCGGATGAACACTGAAGCTTTCTTT
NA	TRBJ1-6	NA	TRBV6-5	CASSYSRTEDSPLHF	TGTGCCAGCAGTTACTCGCGAACAGAGGATTCACCCCTCCACTTT
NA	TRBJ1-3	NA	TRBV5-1	CASSIDQSSGNTIYF	TGCGCCAGCAGCATAGACCAGAGCTCTGGAAACACCATATATTTT
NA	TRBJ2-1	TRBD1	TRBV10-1	CASSESDRNLFF	TGCGCCAGCAGTGAGTCGGACAGGAATCTGTTCTTC
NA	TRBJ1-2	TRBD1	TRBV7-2	CASSKQTGSDYGYTF	TGTGCCAGCAGCAAACAGACAGGGTCCGACTATGGCTACACCTTC
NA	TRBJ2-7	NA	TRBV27	CATSPPWGASYEQYF	TGTGCCACCTCCCCTCCGTGGGGGGCATCCTACGAGCAGTACTTC